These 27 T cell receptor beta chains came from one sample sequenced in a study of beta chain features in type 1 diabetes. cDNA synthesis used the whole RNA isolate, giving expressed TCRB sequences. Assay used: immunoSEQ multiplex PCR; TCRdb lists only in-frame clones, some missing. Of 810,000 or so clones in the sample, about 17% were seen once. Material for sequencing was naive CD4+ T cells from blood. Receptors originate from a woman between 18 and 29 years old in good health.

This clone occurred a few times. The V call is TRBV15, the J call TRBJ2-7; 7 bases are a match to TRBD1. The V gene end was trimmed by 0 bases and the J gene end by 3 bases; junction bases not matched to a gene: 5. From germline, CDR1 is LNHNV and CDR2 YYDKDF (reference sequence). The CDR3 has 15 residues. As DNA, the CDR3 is TGTGCCACCAGCAGAGACAGGGGGTTCTACTACGAGCAGTACTTC. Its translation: CATSRDRGFYYEQYF.

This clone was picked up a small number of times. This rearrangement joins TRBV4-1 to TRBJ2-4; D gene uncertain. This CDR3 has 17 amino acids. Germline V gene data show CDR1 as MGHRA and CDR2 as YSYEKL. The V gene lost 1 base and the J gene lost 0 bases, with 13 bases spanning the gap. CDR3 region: CASSQGEGHLAKNIQYF. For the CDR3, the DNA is TGCGCCAGCAGCCAAGGGGAAGGGCACTTAGCCAAAAACATTCAGTACTTC.

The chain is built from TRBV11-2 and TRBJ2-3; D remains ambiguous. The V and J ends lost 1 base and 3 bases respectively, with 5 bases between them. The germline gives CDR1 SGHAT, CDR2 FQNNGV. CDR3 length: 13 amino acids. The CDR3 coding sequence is TGTGCCAGCAGCTTAGTTCTGACAGATACGCAGTATTTT. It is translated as CASSLVLTDTQYF.

DNA for the CDR3: TGTGCCAGCAGCTTAAATAGCGGAGCATGGACAGATACGCAGTATTTT. This sequence encodes CASSLNSGAWTDTQYF. This chain connects TRBV5-4 to TRBJ2-3; D might be TRBD2 (6 bases). Trimming shortened V by 2 bases and J by 3 bases, and 16 bases separated the two germline ends. In germline, CDR1 is SGHNT, CDR2 YYREEE (reference sequence). This CDR3 has 16 amino acids.

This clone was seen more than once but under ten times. This chain's CDR3 is CASSFYGNEQFF. The CDR3, as DNA: TGTGCCAGCAGCTTCTACGGCAATGAGCAGTTCTTC. The chain employs TRBV7-2 and TRBJ2-1; D remains unclear. CDR3 length: 12 residues. The V gene's germline CDR1 is SGHTA and CDR2 FQGNSA. Trimming stripped 3 bases from V and 6 bases from J, with 6 bases between.

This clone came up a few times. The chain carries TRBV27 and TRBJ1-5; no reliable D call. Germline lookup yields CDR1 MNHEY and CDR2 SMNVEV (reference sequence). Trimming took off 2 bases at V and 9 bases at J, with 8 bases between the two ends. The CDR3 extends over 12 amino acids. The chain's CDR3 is CASSLIGGPQHF. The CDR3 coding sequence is TGTGCCAGCAGTTTAATTGGAGGGCCCCAGCATTTT.

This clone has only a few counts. In DNA form, the CDR3 reads TGTGCCAGCAGCTTAGTATCTACAGGGACCAATGAGCAGTTCTTC. Amino acid sequence: CASSLVSTGTNEQFF. V and J are TRBV7-2 and TRBJ2-1; D is possibly TRBD1 (6 bases). Germline assignment: CDR1 SGHTA and CDR2 FQGNSA. V was clipped by 1 base and J by 6 bases, with 13 bases between them. CDR3 length equals 15 residues.

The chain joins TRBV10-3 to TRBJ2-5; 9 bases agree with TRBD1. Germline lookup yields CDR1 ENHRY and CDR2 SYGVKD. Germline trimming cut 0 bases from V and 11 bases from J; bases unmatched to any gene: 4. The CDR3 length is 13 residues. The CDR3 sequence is CAISESEDRGQYF. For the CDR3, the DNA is TGTGCCATCAGTGAGTCTGAGGACAGGGGTCAGTACTTC.

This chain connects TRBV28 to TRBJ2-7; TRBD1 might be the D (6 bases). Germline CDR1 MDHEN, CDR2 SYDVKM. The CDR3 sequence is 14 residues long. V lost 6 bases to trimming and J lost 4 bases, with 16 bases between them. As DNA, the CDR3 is TGTGCCAGCAGGATGACAGGTCGATCTTACGAGCAGTACTTC. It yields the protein CASRMTGRSYEQYF.

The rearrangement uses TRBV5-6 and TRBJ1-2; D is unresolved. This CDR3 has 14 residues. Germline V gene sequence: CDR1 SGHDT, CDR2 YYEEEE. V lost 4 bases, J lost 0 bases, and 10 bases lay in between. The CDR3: CASSLKITNYGYTF. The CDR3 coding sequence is TGTGCCAGCAGCCTAAAAATAACTAACTATGGCTACACCTTC.

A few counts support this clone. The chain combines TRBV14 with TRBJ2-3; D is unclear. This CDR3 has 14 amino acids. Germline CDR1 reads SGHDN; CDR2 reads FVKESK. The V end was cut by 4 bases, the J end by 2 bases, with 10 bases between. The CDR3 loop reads CASSPGRLTDTQYF. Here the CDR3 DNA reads TGTGCCAGCAGCCCCGGACGGCTCACAGATACGCAGTATTTT.

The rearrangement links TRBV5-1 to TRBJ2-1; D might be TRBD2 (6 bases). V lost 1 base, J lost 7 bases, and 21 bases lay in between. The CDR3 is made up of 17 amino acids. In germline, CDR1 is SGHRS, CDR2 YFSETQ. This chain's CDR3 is CASSLLGGHLRGNEQFF. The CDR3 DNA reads TGCGCCAGCAGCTTGTTGGGCGGACATCTTCGGGGGAATGAGCAGTTCTTC. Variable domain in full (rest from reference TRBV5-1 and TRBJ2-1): KAGVTQTPRYLIKTRGQQVTLSCSPISGHRSVSWYQQTPGQGLQFLFEYFSETQRNKGNFPGRFSGRQFSNSRSEMNVSTLELGDSALYLCASSLLGGHLRGNEQFFGPGTRLTVL.

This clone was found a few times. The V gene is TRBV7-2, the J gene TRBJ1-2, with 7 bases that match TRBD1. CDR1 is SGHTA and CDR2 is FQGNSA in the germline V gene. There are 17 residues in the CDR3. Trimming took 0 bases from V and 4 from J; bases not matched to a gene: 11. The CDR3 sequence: CASSLARTGLRFYGYTF. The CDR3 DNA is TGTGCCAGCAGCTTAGCGCGGACAGGCCTTAGATTCTATGGCTACACCTTC.

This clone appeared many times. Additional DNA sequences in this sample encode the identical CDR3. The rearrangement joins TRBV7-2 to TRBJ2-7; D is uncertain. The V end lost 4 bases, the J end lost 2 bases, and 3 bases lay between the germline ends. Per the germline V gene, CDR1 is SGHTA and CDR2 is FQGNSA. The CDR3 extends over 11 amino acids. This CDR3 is CASSSAYEQYF. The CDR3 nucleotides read TGTGCCAGCAGCTCCGCCTACGAGCAGTACTTC.

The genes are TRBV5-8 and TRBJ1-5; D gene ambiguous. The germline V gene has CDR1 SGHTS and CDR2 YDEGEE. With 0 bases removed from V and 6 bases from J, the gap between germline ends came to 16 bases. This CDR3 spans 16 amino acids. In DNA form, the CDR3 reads TGTGCCAGCAGCTTGGGGAGTGGCGGGGTCGGTCAGCCCCAGCATTTT. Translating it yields CASSLGSGGVGQPQHF.

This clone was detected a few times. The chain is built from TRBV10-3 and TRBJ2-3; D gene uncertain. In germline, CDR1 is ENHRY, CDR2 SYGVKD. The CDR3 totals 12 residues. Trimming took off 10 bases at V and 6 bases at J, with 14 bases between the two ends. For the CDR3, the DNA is TGTGCCACCTTGGACGGCTCGGATACGCAGTATTTT. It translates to CATLDGSDTQYF.

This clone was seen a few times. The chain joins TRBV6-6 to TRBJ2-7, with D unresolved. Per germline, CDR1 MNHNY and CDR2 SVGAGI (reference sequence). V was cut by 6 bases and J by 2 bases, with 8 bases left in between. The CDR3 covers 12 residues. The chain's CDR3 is CASREHPYEQYF. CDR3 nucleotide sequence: TGTGCCAGCAGGGAGCACCCCTACGAGCAGTACTTC.

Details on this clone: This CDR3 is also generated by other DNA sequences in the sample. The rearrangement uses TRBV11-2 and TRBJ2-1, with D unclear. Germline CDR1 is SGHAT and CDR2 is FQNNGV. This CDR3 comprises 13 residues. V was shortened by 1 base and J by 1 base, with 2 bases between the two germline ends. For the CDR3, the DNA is TGTGCCAGCAGCTTAGGATCCTACAATGAGCAGTTCTTC. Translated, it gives CASSLGSYNEQFF. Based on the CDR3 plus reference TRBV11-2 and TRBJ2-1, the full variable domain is EAGVAQSPRYKIIEKRQSVAFWCNPISGHATLYWYQQILGQGPKLLIQFQNNGVVDDSQLPKDRFSAERLKGVDSTLKIQPAKLEDSAVYLCASSLGSYNEQFFGPGTRLTVL.

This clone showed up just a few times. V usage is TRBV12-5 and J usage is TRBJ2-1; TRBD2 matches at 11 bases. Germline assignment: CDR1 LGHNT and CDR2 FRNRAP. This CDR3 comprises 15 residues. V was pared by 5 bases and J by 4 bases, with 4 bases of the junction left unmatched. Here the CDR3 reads CASGRGTSGYNEQFF. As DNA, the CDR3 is TGTGCTAGTGGTAGGGGGACTAGCGGATACAATGAGCAGTTCTTC.

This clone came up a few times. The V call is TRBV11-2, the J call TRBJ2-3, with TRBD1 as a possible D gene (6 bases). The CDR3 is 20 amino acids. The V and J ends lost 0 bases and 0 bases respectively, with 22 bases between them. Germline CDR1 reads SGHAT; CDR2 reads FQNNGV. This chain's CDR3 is CASSLETIGTTTPSTDTQYF. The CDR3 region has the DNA TGTGCCAGCAGCTTAGAGACTATAGGGACAACTACCCCTAGCACAGATACGCAGTATTTT.

CDR3 DNA sequence: TGTGCCAGCAGCTTGGGGTCGTCAGGGACCCCGTACGAGCAGTACTTC. Translated, it gives CASSLGSSGTPYEQYF. This sequence joins TRBV5-4 and TRBJ2-7; D may correspond to TRBD1 or TRBD2 (5 bases each). The CDR3 covers 16 residues. V was shortened by 0 bases and J by 4 bases, with 17 bases between the two germline ends. Germline-derived CDR1 and CDR2 are SGHNT and YYREEE (reference sequence). The full variable domain, in which reference TRBV5-4 and TRBJ2-7 provide the parts outside the CDR3, is ETGVTQSPTHLIKTRGQQVTLRCSSQSGHNTVSWYQQALGQGPQFIFQYYREEENGRGNFPPRFSGLQFPNYSSELNVNALELDDSALYLCASSLGSSGTPYEQYFGPGTRLTVT.

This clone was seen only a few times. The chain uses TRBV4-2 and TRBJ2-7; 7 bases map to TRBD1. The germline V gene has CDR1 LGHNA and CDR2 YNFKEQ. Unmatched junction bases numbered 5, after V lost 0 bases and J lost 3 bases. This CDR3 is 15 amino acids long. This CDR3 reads CASSQDGDSRYEQYF. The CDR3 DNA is TGTGCCAGCAGCCAAGATGGGGACAGCCGCTACGAGCAGTACTTC.

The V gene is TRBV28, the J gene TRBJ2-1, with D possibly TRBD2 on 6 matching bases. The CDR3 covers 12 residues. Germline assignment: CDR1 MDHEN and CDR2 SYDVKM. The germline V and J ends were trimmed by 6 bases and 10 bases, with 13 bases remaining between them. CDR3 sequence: CASRQLAGEQFF. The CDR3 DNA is TGTGCCAGCAGGCAACTAGCAGGGGAGCAGTTCTTC. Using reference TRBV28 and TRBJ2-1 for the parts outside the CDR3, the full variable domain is DVKVTQSSRYLVKRTGEKVFLECVQDMDHENMFWYRQDPGLGLRLIYFSYDVKMKEKGDIPEGYSVSREKKERFSLILESASTNQTSMYLCASRQLAGEQFFGPGTRLTVL.

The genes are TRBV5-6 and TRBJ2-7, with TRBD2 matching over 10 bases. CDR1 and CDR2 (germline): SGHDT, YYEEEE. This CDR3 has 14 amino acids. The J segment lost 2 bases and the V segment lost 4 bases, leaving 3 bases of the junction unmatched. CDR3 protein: CASSPLAGAYEQYF. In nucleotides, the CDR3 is TGTGCCAGCAGCCCGCTAGCGGGAGCCTACGAGCAGTACTTC.

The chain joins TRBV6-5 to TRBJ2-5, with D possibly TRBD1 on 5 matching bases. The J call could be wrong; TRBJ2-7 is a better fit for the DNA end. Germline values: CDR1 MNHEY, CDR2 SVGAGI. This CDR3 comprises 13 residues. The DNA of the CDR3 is TGTGCCAGCAGTGGCGGTAGGGGCTACGAGCAGTACTTC. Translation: CASSGGRGYEQYF.

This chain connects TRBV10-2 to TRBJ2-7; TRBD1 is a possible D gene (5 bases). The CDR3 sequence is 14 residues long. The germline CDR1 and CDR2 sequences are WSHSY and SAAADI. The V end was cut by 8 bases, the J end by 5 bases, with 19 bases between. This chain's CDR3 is CASGALVGLDEQYF. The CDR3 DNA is TGCGCCAGCGGGGCGCTAGTCGGTCTGGACGAGCAGTACTTC.

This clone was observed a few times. CDR3 bases: TGTGCCATCCCCGGACGTGTGCAGGGACTAGCGGGAGGGTGCAATGAGCAGTTCTTC. As protein: CAIPGRVQGLAGGCNEQFF. The chain carries TRBV21-1 and TRBJ2-1; no check of the table's D call, TRBD2, against the DNA was made. TRBV21-1 is a documented pseudogene. The CDR3 is 19 amino acids.